The clone carrying this TCR beta chain was counted a single time. A read error may account for a junction end that differs from germline. The source of the sample is a study of tumor-infiltrating lymphocytes in primary liver carcinoma. The V gene's germline CDR1 is SGHRS and CDR2 YFSETQ. CDR3 length: 13 residues. The researchers produced TCR beta cDNA from approximately 550 ng total RNA with a constant-region primer. Sequencing libraries for TCR beta derived from three nested multiplex PCR rounds that used slightly modified ARM-PCR. Primers for the first two PCR rounds were TRBV1-TRBV30 forward primers and a C-beta reverse primer (10 cycles per round). A single record per CDR3 protein comes from TCRdb applying MiXCR to the multiplex PCR reads. The sample shows 95,000 to 150,000 distinct CDR3 sequences, roughly three fifths of them seen only once. Unsorted bulk tissue of about 20-32 mg yielded co-extracted RNA and DNA.

The clonotype comes from a woman aged 55-75 years with primary liver carcinoma and hepatitis B virus infection. The sample taken for sequencing was liver tumor tissue from sampling region 3. Subset specified: tumor region T3, left-lateral pole. The chain has TRBV5-1 and TRBJ2-5; 7 nucleotides match TRBD2. The CDR3 loop is CASSVVREGTRYF. For the CDR3, the DNA is TGCGCCAGCAGCGTGGTCAGGGAGGGGACCCGGTACTTC.